The next 24 T cell receptor beta chains were all read from a single sample in a study of T cells in Graves' hyperthyroidism and ophthalmopathy. RNA transcripts served as the template for amplifying TCR beta CDR3 regions. First-round RT-PCR targeting the TCR CDR3 was performed with the HTBI primer set. TCRdb ran MiXCR on the multiplex PCR reads and lists one entry per CDR3 protein. Of roughly 700,000 distinct CDR3 sequences listed, 35% were seen once; the top ten hold around 31%. Source material: blood. The receptor set was obtained from a woman aged 40 to 50 with Graves' hyperthyroidism.

On this clonotype: This may arise from a read error, as a much more abundant clone is one base away. V is TRBV6-6 and J is TRBJ1-2; weak D call: TRBD1 (5 bases). This CDR3 spans 12 amino acids. Germline CDR1 is MNHNY and CDR2 is SVGAGI (reference sequence). CDR3 DNA: TGTGCCTGCAGTCCAGGAGACAGAGTCTACACCTTC. It yields the protein CACSPGDRVYTF.

The V and J genes are TRBV7-2 and TRBJ2-1, with 14 bases fitting TRBD2. Germline loops: CDR1 SGHTA, CDR2 FQGNSA. J lost 9 bases, V lost 1 base, and 5 bases had no gene match. The CDR3 covers 16 residues. The CDR3 protein is CASSLGGTSGSLEQFF. The CDR3 coding sequence is TGTGCCAGCAGCTTAGGCGGGACTAGCGGGAGTCTTGAGCAGTTCTTC.

The chain couples TRBV20-1 to TRBJ1-5; no reliable D call. CDR1 and CDR2 (germline): DFQATT, SNEGSKA (reference sequence). The CDR3 has 16 amino acids. Trimming cost V 1 base and J 1 base, with 14 bases left between them. The CDR3 DNA reads TGCAGTGCTAGAGCCAGAGGGCTCCCCAGCAATCAGCCCCAGCATTTT. Protein product: CSARARGLPSNQPQHF.

This chain connects TRBV7-2 to TRBJ2-2; 11 bases are a match to TRBD2. V shed 5 bases, J shed 5 bases, and the junction held 7 bases outside the gene matches. The CDR3 extends over 16 amino acids. Germline CDR1 SGHTA, CDR2 FQGNSA. CDR3 residues: CASSTQLAGVTGELFF. For the CDR3, the DNA is TGTGCCAGCAGCACCCAACTAGCGGGGGTGACCGGGGAGCTGTTTTTT.

V is TRBV12-3 or TRBV12-4 and J is TRBJ1-1, with unresolved D. V was trimmed by 4 bases and J by 4 bases, leaving 10 bases between them. The CDR3 totals 13 residues. This CDR3 is CASSSGFGTEAFF. The CDR3 DNA reads TGTGCCAGCAGTTCTGGGTTCGGCACTGAAGCTTTCTTT.

This clonotype occurred many times. The J gene is TRBJ1-2, the V gene TRBV20-1; D is unresolved. Looked up from germline, CDR1 is DFQATT and CDR2 is SNEGSKA (reference sequence). The CDR3 sequence is 9 residues long. The CDR3 nucleotides are TGCGGCACTTGGCGCGGCTACACCTTC. Residues: CGTWRGYTF.

Turning to this clonotype: In this CDR3 the conserved last residue, phenylalanine or tryptophan, is missing, so a read error is likely. The chain joins TRBV20-1 to TRBJ2-7; unclear D gene. CDR1 and CDR2 (germline): DFQATT, SNEGSKA (reference sequence). V was shortened by 0 bases and J by 2 bases, with 8 bases between the two germline ends. CDR3 length: 13 amino acids. The CDR3 region is CSARDGGPYEQYL. DNA for the CDR3: TGCAGTGCTAGAGATGGCGGTCCCTACGAGCAGTACCTC.

The chain carries TRBV15 and TRBJ1-1, with a tentative D call TRBD1 (6 bases). The CDR3 length is 15 residues. Germline CDR1 and CDR2: LNHNV and YYDKDF (reference sequence). V gave up 3 bases and J gave up 5 bases, with 16 bases separating them. CDR3 loop: CATSSLRGLGTEAFF. CDR3 DNA sequence: TGTGCCACCAGCAGTCTCCGGGGGCTGGGAACTGAAGCTTTCTTT.

In this sample, this clonotype turned up many times. At one of its ends the junction is not consistent with the germline gene, which may arise from a read error. V usage is TRBV7-9 and J usage is TRBJ1-2; 8 positions match TRBD1. Germline V lookup: CDR1 SEHNR, CDR2 FQNEAQ (reference sequence). This CDR3 has 14 amino acids. CDR3 amino acids: CASSSQGATYGYTF. CDR3 sequence (DNA): TGCGCCAGCAGCTCTCAGGGGGCGACCTATGGCTACACCTTC.

This clonotype turned up a few times. The rearrangement links TRBV29-1 to TRBJ1-1; D is ambiguous. V lost 3 bases and J 5 bases, leaving 7 bases between the germline ends. Germline values: CDR1 SQVTM, CDR2 ANQGSEA. The CDR3 totals 11 residues. The CDR3 loop reads CSVDSETEAFF. Here the CDR3 DNA reads TGCAGCGTTGATTCGGAGACTGAAGCTTTCTTT.

In its sample, this clonotype was seen a few times. The rearrangement uses TRBV20-1 and TRBJ2-5; 8 positions agree with TRBD2. Germline CDR1 and CDR2: DFQATT and SNEGSKA (reference sequence). Trimming removed 3 bases from V and 5 bases from J; junction bases left unmatched: 23. The CDR3 is 19 amino acids. The CDR3 spells CSARPLVAGGRSFRETQYF. The DNA for the CDR3 is TGCAGTGCTAGGCCCCTTGTGGCGGGGGGTCGCTCTTTTCGGGAGACCCAGTACTTC.

About this clonotype itself: A much larger clone sits a single nucleotide away, making a read error possible. The chain has TRBV19 and TRBJ2-5; TRBD2 matches at 9 bases. With 3 bases clipped from V and 3 bases from J, the junction kept 5 bases outside the gene matches. Germline values: CDR1 LNHDA, CDR2 SQIVND (reference sequence). This CDR3 has 15 amino acids. The CDR3 sequence: CASSMRLAGKETQYF. The CDR3 DNA follows: TGTGCCAGTAGTATGCGGCTAGCGGGGAAAGAGACCCAGTACTTC.

The rearrangement links TRBV6-6 to TRBJ1-2; D remains unclear. Germline loops: CDR1 MNHNY, CDR2 SVGAGI (reference sequence). The CDR3 covers 12 residues. The germline V and J ends were trimmed by 6 bases and 0 bases, with 5 bases remaining between them. In DNA form, the CDR3 reads TGTGCCAGCAGACGGACTAACTATGGCTACACCTTC. Translation gives CASRRTNYGYTF.

In this sample, this clonotype turned up a few times. The rearrangement links TRBV10-3 to TRBJ1-1; possibly TRBD1 for D (5 bases). Trimming took 6 bases from V and 0 from J, leaving 23 bases between them. Germline lookup yields CDR1 ENHRY and CDR2 SYGVKD. The CDR3 is 18 residues long. Here the CDR3 DNA reads TGTGCCATCAGGGCCCGGGGCGGACCAGATCTTATGAACACTGAAGCTTTCTTT. Its translation is CAIRARGGPDLMNTEAFF.

This rearrangement joins TRBV6-6 to TRBJ1-1, with 10 bases aligning to TRBD1. Germline V lookup: CDR1 MNHNY, CDR2 SVGAGI (reference sequence). This CDR3 is 15 amino acids long. V lost 6 bases and J lost 8; bases outside the gene matches: 12. The CDR3 is CASSPAGTGVHEAFF. In DNA, the CDR3 is TGTGCCAGCAGCCCCGCCGGGACAGGGGTACACGAAGCTTTCTTT.

Remarks on this clonotype: Sequence at one end of the junction differs from germline and may be a read error. In nucleotides, the CDR3 is TGTGCCAGCAGTTACGACGGACGGGGCAATCAGCCCCAGCATTTT. This translates into CASSYDGRGNQPQHF. The chain links TRBV10-3 to TRBJ1-5; D gene uncertain. From germline, CDR1 is ENHRY and CDR2 SYGVKD. The CDR3 is made up of 15 amino acids.

The chain employs TRBV12-3 or TRBV12-4 and TRBJ2-5; 11 positions match TRBD2. The CDR3 is 17 amino acids. Losses at the gene ends were 3 bases for V and 4 bases for J; bases not matched to a gene: 10. The DNA of the CDR3 is TGTGCCAGCAGTTTTGGCCTCCTAGCGGGGGGAATAGAGACCCAGTACTTC. This encodes CASSFGLLAGGIETQYF.

This clonotype was seen just once. A much larger clone differs by one base, so this may be a read error. V usage is TRBV20-1 and J usage is TRBJ1-5; 7 positions agree with TRBD1. The germline V gene encodes CDR1 DFQATT and CDR2 SNEGSKA (reference sequence). The CDR3 has 12 amino acids. The CDR3 loop is CGASDRDQPQHF. The CDR3 DNA sequence: TGCGGTGCTAGTGACAGGGATCAGCCCCAGCATTTT.

The gene calls are TRBV7-2 and TRBJ1-5; D may be TRBD1 (6 bases). The germline gives CDR1 SGHTA, CDR2 FQGNSA. This CDR3 is 16 amino acids long. The V gene lost 1 base and the J gene lost 5 bases, with 15 bases spanning the gap. In DNA form, the CDR3 reads TGTGCCAGCAGCTTAGGGACAGTCGTCCCTCATCAGCCCCAGCATTTT. The encoded protein is CASSLGTVVPHQPQHF.

This clonotype was seen repeatedly, ten times or more. The V gene is TRBV10-3, the J gene TRBJ1-6; 7 bases align to TRBD1. Germline V gene data show CDR1 as ENHRY and CDR2 as SYGVKD. This CDR3 contains 15 residues. The J segment lost 5 bases and the V segment lost 4 bases, leaving 5 bases of the junction unmatched. The CDR3 DNA sequence: TGTGCCATCAGTGGTGGGACAGAAAATAATTCACCCCTCCACTTT. Protein sequence: CAISGGTENNSPLHF.

This clonotype has more than one count but fewer than ten. V gene TRBV7-8 combines with J gene TRBJ2-3; D remains ambiguous. CDR3 length: 13 residues. The germline V and J ends were trimmed by 0 bases and 4 bases, with 5 bases remaining between them. CDR1 and CDR2 (germline): SGHVS, FQNEAQ. The CDR3 nucleotides are TGTGCCAGCAGCTTAGCGTTGTCAGATACGCAGTATTTT. Encoded protein: CASSLALSDTQYF. The variable domain in full, with the rest retrieved from reference TRBV7-8 and TRBJ2-3, is GAGVSQSPRYKVAKRGQDVALRCDPISGHVSLFWYQQALGQGPEFLTYFQNEAQLDKSGLPSDRFFAERPEGSVSTLKIQRTQQEDSAVYLCASSLALSDTQYFGPGTRLTVL.

This chain connects TRBV12-3 or TRBV12-4 to TRBJ1-2; TRBD1 matches at 9 bases. The ends lost 7 bases at V and 5 bases at J; junction bases unmatched: 8. There are 14 residues in the CDR3. This CDR3 reads CASIPGQGIYGYTF. The CDR3 nucleotides read TGTGCCAGCATCCCGGGACAGGGTATATATGGCTACACCTTC.

This clonotype was seen ten or more times. The rearrangement uses TRBV10-1 and TRBJ1-1; 7 nucleotides match TRBD1. CDR1 and CDR2 (germline): WNHNN, SYGVQD (reference sequence). The CDR3 consists of 15 residues. J was trimmed by 5 bases and V by 4 bases; bases with no gene match: 10. The CDR3 coding sequence is TGCGCCAGCAGTGTGGGCTCGACAGGGAGTACTGAAGCTTTCTTT. This codes for CASSVGSTGSTEAFF.

The chain joins TRBV7-2 to TRBJ1-4; D gene uncertain. Trimming removed 3 bases from V and 5 bases from J, with 13 bases in between. The CDR3 contains 15 residues. Germline CDR1 SGHTA, CDR2 FQGNSA. Here the CDR3 reads CASSLELGRNEKLFF. The CDR3 nucleotides read TGTGCCAGCAGCTTGGAATTAGGGAGGAATGAAAAACTGTTTTTT.